A single sample is the source of the 20 T cell receptor beta chains below, sequenced in a study of T cells in Graves' hyperthyroidism and ophthalmopathy (dated by TCRdb to about 2019). The receptor library was made with multiplex PCR. This sample was sequenced with an Illumina HiSeq 2000. The TCR beta CDR3 regions were amplified from the RNA transcripts. The first round of RT-PCR for the TCR CDR3 was performed with the HTBI primer set and the Qiagen OneStep RT-PCR kit. TCRdb itself trimmed the public reads at Q25 with fastp, ran MiXCR and retained productive beta chains. Each entry is one CDR3 protein sequence, shown with its most common DNA and genes. For this sample the table gives some 770,000 distinct CDR3 sequences, of which 16% were detected only once. Around 7.7% of the sample rests with the top ten. Sequenced: blood. The receptors stem from a man younger than 35 with Graves' hyperthyroidism.

This clonotype was counted ten times or more. The genes are TRBV28 and TRBJ2-7; D is perhaps TRBD1 (6 bases). Trimming cost V 7 bases and J 3 bases, with 16 bases left between them. In germline, CDR1 is MDHEN, CDR2 SYDVKM. CDR3 length: 14 residues. CDR3: CASKLPGQLYEQYF. The CDR3 DNA follows: TGTGCCAGCAAGCTACCGGGACAACTCTACGAGCAGTACTTC.

This clonotype was observed many times. The chain is built from TRBV20-1 and TRBJ2-5; possibly TRBD1 or TRBD2 for D (5 bases each). V was pared by 0 bases and J by 7 bases, with 12 bases between. The CDR3 consists of 13 residues. CDR1 and CDR2 from the germline V gene are DFQATT and SNEGSKA (reference sequence). In nucleotides, the CDR3 is TGCAGTGCTAGAGACTGGGACCTGGGGACCCAGTACTTC. Protein product: CSARDWDLGTQYF.

This clonotype was counted between two and nine times. The J gene is TRBJ2-3, the V gene TRBV5-1; D perhaps matches TRBD2 (5 bases). V dropped 3 bases and J dropped 0 bases, with 14 bases sitting between them. The CDR3 covers 16 residues. Germline values: CDR1 SGHRS, CDR2 YFSETQ. CDR3 loop: CASSSSGASSTDTQYF. The DNA for the CDR3 is TGCGCCAGCAGCTCCAGCGGCGCGTCTAGCACAGATACGCAGTATTTT.

This clonotype was observed many times. In nucleotides, the CDR3 is TGTGCCAGCAGCTTGGACAGGCTCGAGCAGTACTTC. It is translated as CASSLDRLEQYF. This chain connects TRBV5-5 to TRBJ2-7; the D gene is possibly TRBD1 (5 bases). V lost 0 bases and J lost 6, with 7 bases in between. Germline CDR1 SGHKS, CDR2 YYEKEE (reference sequence). The length of the CDR3 is 12 residues.

This clonotype was counted between two and nine times. This chain links TRBV6-1 with TRBJ2-7; D unresolved. V was cut by 3 bases and J by 0 bases, with 12 bases left in between. The CDR3 has 15 amino acids. The V gene's germline CDR1 is MNHNS and CDR2 SASEGT. The CDR3, as DNA: TGTGCCAGCAGTGAGGTGGCAGGCCTCTCCTACGAGCAGTACTTC. Translation gives CASSEVAGLSYEQYF.

In its sample, this clonotype was seen a few times. This rearrangement joins TRBV5-6 to TRBJ2-3; 10 bases agree with TRBD2. Trimming at V came to 0 bases and at J to 1 base, leaving 5 bases not matched to a gene. In germline, CDR1 is SGHDT, CDR2 YYEEEE. This CDR3 region has 17 residues. The DNA for the CDR3 is TGTGCCAGCAGCTTGGGTCGCGGGACTAGCGGCACAGATACGCAGTATTTT. Residues: CASSLGRGTSGTDTQYF.

The chain recombines TRBV5-6 with TRBJ2-2; D uncertain. This CDR3 contains 13 residues. CDR1 and CDR2 from the germline V gene are SGHDT and YYEEEE. V was cut by 3 bases and J by 4 bases, with 7 bases left in between. The DNA of the CDR3 is TGTGCCAGCAGCTCAAGCTCCACCGGGGAGCTGTTTTTT. Residues: CASSSSSTGELFF.

This clonotype was detected a few times. The chain carries TRBV28 and TRBJ1-1; D call uncertain. V lost 6 bases and J 3 bases, leaving 11 bases between the germline ends. CDR1 and CDR2 from the germline V gene are MDHEN and SYDVKM. The CDR3 has 13 residues. Here the CDR3 DNA reads TGTGCCAGCAGGGAGGAAGTTGACACTGAAGCTTTCTTT. Protein sequence: CASREEVDTEAFF.

The table lists this clonotype with a few counts. V usage is TRBV5-1 and J usage is TRBJ2-1; TRBD1 might be the D (5 bases). The germline V gene has CDR1 SGHRS and CDR2 YFSETQ. The CDR3 is 14 amino acids. V was pared by 4 bases and J by 7 bases, with 15 bases between. The CDR3: CASSLYPGSNEQFF. CDR3 coding DNA: TGCGCCAGCAGCCTATATCCAGGGTCGAATGAGCAGTTCTTC.

This clonotype was counted a single time. This chain connects TRBV6-2 or TRBV6-3 to TRBJ2-1; 8 bases map to TRBD2. Germline V lookup: CDR1 MNHEY, CDR2 SVGEGT. The ends lost 2 bases at V and 10 bases at J; junction bases unmatched: 4. The length of the CDR3 is 13 residues. CDR3 in DNA: TGTGCCAGCAGTTACACAATAGCGGGGGAGCAGTTCTTC. Amino acid sequence: CASSYTIAGEQFF.

The chain employs TRBV11-2 and TRBJ1-2, with 10 bases identical to TRBD1. After removal of 4 bases from V and 7 bases from J, the junction contained 6 bases not matched to a gene. The CDR3 length is 14 residues. CDR1 SGHAT and CDR2 FQNNGV come from the germline V gene. This CDR3 is CASSSRQGARGYTF. CDR3 sequence (DNA): TGTGCCAGCAGCTCGCGACAGGGGGCGCGTGGCTACACCTTC. Combining the CDR3 with reference TRBV11-2 and TRBJ1-2 gives the whole variable domain EAGVAQSPRYKIIEKRQSVAFWCNPISGHATLYWYQQILGQGPKLLIQFQNNGVVDDSQLPKDRFSAERLKGVDSTLKIQPAKLEDSAVYLCASSSRQGARGYTFGSGTRLTVV.

A single count supports this clonotype. The chain combines TRBV3-1 with TRBJ2-2; D not resolved. The CDR3 has 14 amino acids. Germline V gives CDR1 LGHDT, CDR2 YNNKEL (reference sequence). Trimming pared 4 bases from V and 1 base from J, leaving 7 bases between. In DNA, the CDR3 is TGTGCCAGCAGCCGACGACAGAACACCGGGGAGCTGTTTTTT. Its translation: CASSRRQNTGELFF.

This chain joins TRBV4-3 and TRBJ2-6; 8 nucleotides line up with TRBD2. The CDR3 is 16 amino acids. With 0 bases clipped from V and 10 bases from J, the junction kept 8 bases outside the gene matches. The V gene's germline CDR1 is LGHNA and CDR2 YSLEER. In DNA form, the CDR3 reads TGCGCCAGCAGCCAAGATCGGCTTCGGGGGGGTAACGTCCTGACTTTC. Protein product: CASSQDRLRGGNVLTF.

This clonotype has just a few counts. The chain recombines TRBV19 with TRBJ2-1; 7 positions agree with TRBD2. CDR1 LNHDA and CDR2 SQIVND come from the germline V gene (reference sequence). J lost 2 bases, V lost 2 bases, and 3 bases had no gene match. This CDR3 has 15 residues. CDR3 sequence: CASSIQAGTYNEQFF. In nucleotides, the CDR3 is TGTGCCAGTAGTATACAAGCGGGGACCTACAATGAGCAGTTCTTC.

This clonotype was counted ten times or more. This chain uses TRBV12-3 or TRBV12-4 with TRBJ1-6; D is unresolved. V was cut by 7 bases and J by 0 bases, with 10 bases left in between. The CDR3 covers 15 residues. For the CDR3, the DNA is TGTGCCAGCACCCGGACTAGCTCCTATAATTCACCCCTCCACTTT. Translated: CASTRTSSYNSPLHF.

The gene calls are TRBV19 and TRBJ2-3; the match to TRBD2 covers 9 bases. The junction had 8 bases not matched to a gene; V was cut back by 6 bases and J by 1 base. The CDR3 is 16 amino acids. Germline V gene lookup returns CDR1 LNHDA and CDR2 SQIVND (reference sequence). CDR3: CASSPEREVRTDTQYF. Written as DNA, the CDR3 is TGTGCCAGTAGCCCGGAGCGGGAGGTCCGCACAGATACGCAGTATTTT.

A remark on this clonotype: A much bigger clone sits one base away, suggesting this may be a read error. V is TRBV5-1 and J is TRBJ1-1; possible D gene TRBD1, 5 bases. Germline V gene lookup returns CDR1 SGHRS and CDR2 YFSETQ. The CDR3 totals 13 residues. CDR3 loop: CACSQVQGPEAFF. For the CDR3, the DNA is TGCGCCTGCAGCCAGGTTCAGGGTCCCGAAGCTTTCTTT.

CDR3 DNA sequence: TGTGCCAGCAGCTCCTTGATCGGACAGGGGAGCTATGGCTACACCTTC. This codes for CASSSLIGQGSYGYTF. The chain couples TRBV6-1 to TRBJ1-2; TRBD1 aligns across 9 bases. V lost 6 bases, J lost 4 bases, and 12 bases stayed unmatched. CDR3 length: 16 amino acids. Germline CDR1 and CDR2: MNHNS and SASEGT.

Comment on this clonotype: This may be a read error, as it is one base from a much larger clone. This chain connects TRBV28 to TRBJ1-5, with 7 bases matching TRBD1. The CDR3 sequence is 16 residues long. Germline CDR1 is MDHEN and CDR2 is SYDVKM. Trimming at V came to 2 bases and at J to 2 bases, leaving 6 bases not matched to a gene. CDR3 in amino acids: CASSLRLGQGNQPQHF. DNA of the CDR3: TGTGCCAGCAGTTTACGCCTCGGACAGGGCAATCAGCCCCAGCATTTT.

This clonotype was recorded at least ten times. The chain is built from TRBV7-3 and TRBJ2-3; 8 positions agree with TRBD1. CDR1 and CDR2 (germline): SGHTA, FQGTGA. The trim removed 5 bases at V and 6 bases at J, leaving 13 bases unmatched. There are 16 residues in the CDR3. The DNA of the CDR3 is TGTGCCAGCAGCCCACGGGACAGGCATTCTCGGGATACGCAGTATTTT. Its protein is CASSPRDRHSRDTQYF.